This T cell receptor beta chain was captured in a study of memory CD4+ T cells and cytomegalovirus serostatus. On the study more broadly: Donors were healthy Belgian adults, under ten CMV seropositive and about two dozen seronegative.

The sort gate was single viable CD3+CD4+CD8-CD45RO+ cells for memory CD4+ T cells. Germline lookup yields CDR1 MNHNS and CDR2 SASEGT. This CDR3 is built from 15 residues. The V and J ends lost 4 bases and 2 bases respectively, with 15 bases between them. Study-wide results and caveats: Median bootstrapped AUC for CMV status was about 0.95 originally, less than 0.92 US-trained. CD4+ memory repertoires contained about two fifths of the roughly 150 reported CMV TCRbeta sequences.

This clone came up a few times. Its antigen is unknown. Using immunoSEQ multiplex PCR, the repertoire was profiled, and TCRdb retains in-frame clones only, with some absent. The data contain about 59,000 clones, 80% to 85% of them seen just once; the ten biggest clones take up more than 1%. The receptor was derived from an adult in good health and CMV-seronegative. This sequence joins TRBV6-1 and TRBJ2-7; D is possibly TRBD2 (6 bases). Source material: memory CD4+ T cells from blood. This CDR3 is CASSVATRSAYEQYF. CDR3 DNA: TGTGCCAGCAGTGTAGCGACTAGATCCGCCTACGAGCAGTACTTC.